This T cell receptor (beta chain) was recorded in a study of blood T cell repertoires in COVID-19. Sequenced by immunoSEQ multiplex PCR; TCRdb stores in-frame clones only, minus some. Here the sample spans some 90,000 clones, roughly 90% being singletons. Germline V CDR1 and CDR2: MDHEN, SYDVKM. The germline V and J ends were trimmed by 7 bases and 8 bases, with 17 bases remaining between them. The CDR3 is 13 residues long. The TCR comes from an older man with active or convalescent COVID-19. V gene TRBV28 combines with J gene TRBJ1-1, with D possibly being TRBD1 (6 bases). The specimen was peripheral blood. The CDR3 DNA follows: TGTGCCAGCACAATTGCAACAGGGACCGAAGCTTTCTTT. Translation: CASTIATGTEAFF. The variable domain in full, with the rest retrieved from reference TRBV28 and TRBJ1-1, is DVKVTQSSRYLVKRTGEKVFLECVQDMDHENMFWYRQDPGLGLRLIYFSYDVKMKEKGDIPEGYSVSREKKERFSLILESASTNQTSMYLCASTIATGTEAFFGQGTRLTVV.